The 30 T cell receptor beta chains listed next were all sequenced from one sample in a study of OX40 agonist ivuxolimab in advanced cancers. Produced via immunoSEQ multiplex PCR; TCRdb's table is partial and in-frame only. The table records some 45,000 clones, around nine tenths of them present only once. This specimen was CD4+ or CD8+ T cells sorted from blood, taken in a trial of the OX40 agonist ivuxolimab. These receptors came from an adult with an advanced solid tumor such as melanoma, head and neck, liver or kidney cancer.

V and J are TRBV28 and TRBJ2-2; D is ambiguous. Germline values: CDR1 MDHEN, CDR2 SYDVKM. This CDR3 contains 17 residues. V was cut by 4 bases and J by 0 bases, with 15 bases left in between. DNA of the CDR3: TGTGCCAGCAGTTCTCCCGTCGAACATCCGAACACCGGGGAGCTGTTTTTT. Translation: CASSSPVEHPNTGELFF. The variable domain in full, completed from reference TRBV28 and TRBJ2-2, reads DVKVTQSSRYLVKRTGEKVFLECVQDMDHENMFWYRQDPGLGLRLIYFSYDVKMKEKGDIPEGYSVSREKKERFSLILESASTNQTSMYLCASSSPVEHPNTGELFFGEGSRLTVL.

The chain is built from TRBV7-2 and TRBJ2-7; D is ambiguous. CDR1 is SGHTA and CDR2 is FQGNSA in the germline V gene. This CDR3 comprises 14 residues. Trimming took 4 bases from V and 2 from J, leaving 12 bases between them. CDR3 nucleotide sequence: TGTGCCAGCAGCTCTTGGACGGTTACCTACGAGCAGTACTTC. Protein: CASSSWTVTYEQYF.

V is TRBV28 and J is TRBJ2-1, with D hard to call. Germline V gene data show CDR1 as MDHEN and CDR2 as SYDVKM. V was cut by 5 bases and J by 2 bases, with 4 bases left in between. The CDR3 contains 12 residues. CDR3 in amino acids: CASSPPYNEQFF. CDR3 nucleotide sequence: TGTGCCAGCAGTCCGCCCTACAATGAGCAGTTCTTC.

This CDR3 reads CASSFATAAEAFF. The CDR3 bases are TGTGCCAGCAGTTTCGCGACAGCGGCTGAAGCTTTCTTT. This chain links TRBV6-5 with TRBJ1-1, with D perhaps matching TRBD1 (5 bases). Germline CDR1 reads MNHEY; CDR2 reads SVGAGI. The CDR3 is 13 residues long. The V and J ends lost 4 bases and 6 bases respectively, with 12 bases between them.

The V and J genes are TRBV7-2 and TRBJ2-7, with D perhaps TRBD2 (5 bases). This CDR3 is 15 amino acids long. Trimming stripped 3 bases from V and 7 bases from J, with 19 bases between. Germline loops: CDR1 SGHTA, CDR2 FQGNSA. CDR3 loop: CASSFFSGSLGEQYF. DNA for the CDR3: TGTGCCAGCAGCTTTTTTTCGGGGTCCCTCGGGGAGCAGTACTTC.

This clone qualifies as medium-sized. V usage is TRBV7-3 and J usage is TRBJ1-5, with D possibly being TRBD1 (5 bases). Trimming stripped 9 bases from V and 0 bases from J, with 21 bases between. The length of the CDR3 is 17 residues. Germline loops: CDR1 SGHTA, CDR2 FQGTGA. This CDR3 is CASPGPRKFYSNQPQHF. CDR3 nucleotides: TGTGCCAGTCCGGGACCTAGGAAGTTTTATAGCAATCAGCCCCAGCATTTT.

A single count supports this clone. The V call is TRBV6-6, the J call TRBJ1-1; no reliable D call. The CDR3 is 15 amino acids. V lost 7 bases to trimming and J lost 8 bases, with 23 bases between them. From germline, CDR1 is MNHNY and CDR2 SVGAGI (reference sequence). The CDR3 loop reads CASTRVDEGRLEAFF. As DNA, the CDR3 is TGTGCCAGCACTAGGGTTGACGAAGGAAGGTTAGAAGCTTTCTTT.

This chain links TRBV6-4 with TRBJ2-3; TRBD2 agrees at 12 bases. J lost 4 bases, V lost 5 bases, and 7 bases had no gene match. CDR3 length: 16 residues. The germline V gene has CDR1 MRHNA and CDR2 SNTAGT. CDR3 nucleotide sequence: TGTGCCAGCAGTTACCCACTAGCGGGGGGACCAGATACGCAGTATTTT. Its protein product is CASSYPLAGGPDTQYF.

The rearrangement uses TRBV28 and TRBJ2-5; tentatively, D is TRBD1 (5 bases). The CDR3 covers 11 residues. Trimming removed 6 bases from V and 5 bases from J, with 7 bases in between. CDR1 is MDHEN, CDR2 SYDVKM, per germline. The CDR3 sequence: CASSSGETQYF. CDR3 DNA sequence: TGTGCCAGCAGCTCAGGGGAGACCCAGTACTTC.

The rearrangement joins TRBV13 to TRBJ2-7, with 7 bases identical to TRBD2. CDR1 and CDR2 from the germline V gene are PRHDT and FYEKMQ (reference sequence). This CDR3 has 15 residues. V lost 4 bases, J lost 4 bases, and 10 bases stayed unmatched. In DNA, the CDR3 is TGTGCCAGCAGCTCACGCTGGGGAGGGAGATACGAGCAGTACTTC. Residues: CASSSRWGGRYEQYF. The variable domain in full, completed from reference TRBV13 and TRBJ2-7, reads AAGVIQSPRHLIKEKRETATLKCYPIPRHDTVYWYQQGPGQDPQFLISFYEKMQSDKGSIPDRFSAQQFSDYHSELNMSSLELGDSALYFCASSSRWGGRYEQYFGPGTRLTVT.

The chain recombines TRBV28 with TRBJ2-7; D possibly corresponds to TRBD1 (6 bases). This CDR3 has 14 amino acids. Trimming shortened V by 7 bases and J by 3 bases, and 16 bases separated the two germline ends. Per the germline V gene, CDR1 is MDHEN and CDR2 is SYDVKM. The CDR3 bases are TGTGCCAGCACCATACAGGGTGCCCTCTACGAGCAGTACTTC. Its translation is CASTIQGALYEQYF.

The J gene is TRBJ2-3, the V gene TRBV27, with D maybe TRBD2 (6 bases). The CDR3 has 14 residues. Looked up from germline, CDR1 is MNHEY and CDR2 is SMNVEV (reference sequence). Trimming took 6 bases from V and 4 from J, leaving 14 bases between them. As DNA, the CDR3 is TGTGCCAGCAGGAGACTAGTTGGTTCAGATACGCAGTATTTT. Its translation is CASRRLVGSDTQYF.

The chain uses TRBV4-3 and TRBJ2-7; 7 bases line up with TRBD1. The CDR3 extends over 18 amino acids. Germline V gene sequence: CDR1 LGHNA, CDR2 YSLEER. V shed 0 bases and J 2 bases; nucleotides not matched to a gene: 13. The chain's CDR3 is CASSQDSFTGDGTYEQYF. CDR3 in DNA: TGCGCCAGCAGCCAAGACAGTTTTACAGGGGACGGAACCTACGAGCAGTACTTC.

Here the CDR3 reads CASSLTASGNTIYF. The CDR3 DNA reads TGTGCCAGCAGTTTAACAGCCTCTGGAAACACCATATATTTT. The rearrangement links TRBV28 to TRBJ1-3; D not certain. The V end was cut by 2 bases, the J end by 0 bases, with 5 bases between. The CDR3 is made up of 14 amino acids. Germline CDR1 reads MDHEN; CDR2 reads SYDVKM.

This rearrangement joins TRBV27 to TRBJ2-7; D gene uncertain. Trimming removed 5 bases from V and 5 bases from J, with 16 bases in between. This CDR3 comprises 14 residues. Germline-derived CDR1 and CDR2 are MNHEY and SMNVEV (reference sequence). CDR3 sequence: CASSPTIPLNEQYF. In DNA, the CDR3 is TGTGCCAGCAGTCCCACGATCCCACTAAACGAGCAGTACTTC.

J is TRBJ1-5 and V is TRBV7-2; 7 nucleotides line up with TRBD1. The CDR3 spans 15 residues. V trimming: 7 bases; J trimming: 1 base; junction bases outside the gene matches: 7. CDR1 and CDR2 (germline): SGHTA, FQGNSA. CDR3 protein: CASTTAGQSNQPQHF. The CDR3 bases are TGTGCCAGCACCACAGCGGGACAGAGCAATCAGCCCCAGCATTTT. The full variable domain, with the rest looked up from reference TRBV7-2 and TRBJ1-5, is GAGVSQSPSNKVTEKGKDVELRCDPISGHTALYWYRQSLGQGLEFLIYFQGNSAPDKSGLPSDRFSAERTGGSVSTLTIQRTQQEDSAVYLCASTTAGQSNQPQHFGDGTRLSIL.

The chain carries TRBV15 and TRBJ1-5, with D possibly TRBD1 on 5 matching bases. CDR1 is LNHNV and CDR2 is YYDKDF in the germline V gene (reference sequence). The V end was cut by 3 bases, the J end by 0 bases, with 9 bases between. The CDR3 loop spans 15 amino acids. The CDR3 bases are TGTGCCACCAGCAGTGAAGGGGTTAGCAATCAGCCCCAGCATTTT. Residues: CATSSEGVSNQPQHF.

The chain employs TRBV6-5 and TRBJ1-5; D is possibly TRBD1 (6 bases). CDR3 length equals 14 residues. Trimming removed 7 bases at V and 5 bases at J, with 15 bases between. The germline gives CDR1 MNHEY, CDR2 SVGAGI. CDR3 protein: CASNTGDTDQPQHF. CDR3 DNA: TGTGCCAGCAACACGGGGGACACTGATCAGCCCCAGCATTTT.

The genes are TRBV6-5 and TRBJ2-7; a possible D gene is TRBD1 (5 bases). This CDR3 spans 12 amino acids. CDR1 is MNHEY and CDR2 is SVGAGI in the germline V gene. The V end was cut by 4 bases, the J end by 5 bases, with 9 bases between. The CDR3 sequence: CASSSTVDEQYF. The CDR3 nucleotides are TGTGCCAGCAGTTCGACAGTAGACGAGCAGTACTTC.

CDR3 sequence (DNA): TGTGCCAGCAGCTGGGGGTTAAACACCGGGGAGCTGTTTTTT. Protein product: CASSWGLNTGELFF. The chain couples TRBV7-9 to TRBJ2-2; either TRBD1 or TRBD2 may supply D (5 bases each). This CDR3 has 14 amino acids. Germline V gives CDR1 SEHNR, CDR2 FQNEAQ (reference sequence). The V gene lost 4 bases and the J gene lost 2 bases, with 8 bases spanning the gap.

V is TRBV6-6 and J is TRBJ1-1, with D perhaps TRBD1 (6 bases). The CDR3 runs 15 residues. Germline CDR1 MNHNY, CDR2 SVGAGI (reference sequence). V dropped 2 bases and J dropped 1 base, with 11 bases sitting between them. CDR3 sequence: CASSYLGQENTEAFF. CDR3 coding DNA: TGTGCCAGCAGTTACCTGGGACAAGAGAACACTGAAGCTTTCTTT.

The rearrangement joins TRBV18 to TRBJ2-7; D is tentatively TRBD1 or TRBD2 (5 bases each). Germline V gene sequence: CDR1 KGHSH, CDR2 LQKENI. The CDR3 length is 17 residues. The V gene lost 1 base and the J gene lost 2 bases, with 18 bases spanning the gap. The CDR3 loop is CASSPLTTARGPYEQYF. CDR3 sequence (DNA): TGTGCCAGCTCACCACTAACGACAGCCCGGGGCCCCTACGAGCAGTACTTC.

CDR3 residues: CASSLIRTDTQYF. The DNA for the CDR3 is TGTGCCAGCAGCTTAATTCGCACAGATACGCAGTATTTT. V is TRBV7-9 and J is TRBJ2-3; no definite D call. V was trimmed by 2 bases and J by 1 base, leaving 4 bases between them. The CDR3 covers 13 residues. Germline CDR1 reads SEHNR; CDR2 reads FQNEAQ (reference sequence).

DNA of the CDR3: TGTGCCAGCAGCGGACTGACAGATACGCAGTATTTT. Protein product: CASSGLTDTQYF. J is TRBJ2-3 and V is TRBV11-3; possibly TRBD2 for D (5 bases). Germline lookup yields CDR1 SGHNT and CDR2 YENEEA. The CDR3 extends over 12 amino acids. V lost 5 bases and J lost 3, with 6 bases in between. Full variable domain (outside the CDR3, taken from reference TRBV11-3 and TRBJ2-3): EAGVVQSPRYKIIEKKQPVAFWCNPISGHNTLYWYLQNLGQGPELLIRYENEEAVDDSQLPKDRFSAERLKGVDSTLKIQPAELGDSAVYLCASSGLTDTQYFGPGTRLTVL.

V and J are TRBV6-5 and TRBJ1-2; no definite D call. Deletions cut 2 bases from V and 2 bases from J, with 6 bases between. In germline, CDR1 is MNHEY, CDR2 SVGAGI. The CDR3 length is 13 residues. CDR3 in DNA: TGTGCCAGCAGTTACGGGGAAAACTATGGCTACACCTTC. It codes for CASSYGENYGYTF.

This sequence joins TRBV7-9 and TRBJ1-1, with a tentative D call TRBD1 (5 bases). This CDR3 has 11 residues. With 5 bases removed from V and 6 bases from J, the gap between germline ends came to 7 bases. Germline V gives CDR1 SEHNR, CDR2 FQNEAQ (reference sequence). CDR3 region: CASSRGAEAFF. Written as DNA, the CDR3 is TGTGCCAGCAGCCGAGGGGCTGAAGCTTTCTTT.

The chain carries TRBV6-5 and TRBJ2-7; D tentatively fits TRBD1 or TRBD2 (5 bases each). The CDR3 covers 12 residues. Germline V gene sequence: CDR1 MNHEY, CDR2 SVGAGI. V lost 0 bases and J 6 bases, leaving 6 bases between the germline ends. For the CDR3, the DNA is TGTGCCAGCAGTTACTCGAGGGGCGAGCAGTACTTC. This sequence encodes CASSYSRGEQYF.

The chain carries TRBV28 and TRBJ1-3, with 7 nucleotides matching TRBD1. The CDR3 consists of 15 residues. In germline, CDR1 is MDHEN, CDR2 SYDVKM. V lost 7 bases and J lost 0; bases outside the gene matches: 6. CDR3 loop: CASTYGQASGNTIYF. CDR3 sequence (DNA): TGTGCCAGCACCTACGGACAGGCCTCTGGAAACACCATATATTTT. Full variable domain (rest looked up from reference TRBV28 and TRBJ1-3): DVKVTQSSRYLVKRTGEKVFLECVQDMDHENMFWYRQDPGLGLRLIYFSYDVKMKEKGDIPEGYSVSREKKERFSLILESASTNQTSMYLCASTYGQASGNTIYFGEGSWLTVV.

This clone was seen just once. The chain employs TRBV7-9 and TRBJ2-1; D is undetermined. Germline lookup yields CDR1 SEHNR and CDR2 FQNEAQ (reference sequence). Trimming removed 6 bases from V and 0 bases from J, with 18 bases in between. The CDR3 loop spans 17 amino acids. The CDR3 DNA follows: TGTGCCAGCAGTCCACGAGATTTCTCAAGCTCCTACAATGAGCAGTTCTTC. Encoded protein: CASSPRDFSSSYNEQFF.

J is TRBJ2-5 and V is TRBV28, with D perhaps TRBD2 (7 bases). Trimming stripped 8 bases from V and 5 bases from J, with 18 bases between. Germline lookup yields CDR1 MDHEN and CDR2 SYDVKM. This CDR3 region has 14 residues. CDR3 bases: TGTGCCAGCGAGGGGGGGACCGAGTGGGAGACCCAGTACTTC. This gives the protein CASEGGTEWETQYF.